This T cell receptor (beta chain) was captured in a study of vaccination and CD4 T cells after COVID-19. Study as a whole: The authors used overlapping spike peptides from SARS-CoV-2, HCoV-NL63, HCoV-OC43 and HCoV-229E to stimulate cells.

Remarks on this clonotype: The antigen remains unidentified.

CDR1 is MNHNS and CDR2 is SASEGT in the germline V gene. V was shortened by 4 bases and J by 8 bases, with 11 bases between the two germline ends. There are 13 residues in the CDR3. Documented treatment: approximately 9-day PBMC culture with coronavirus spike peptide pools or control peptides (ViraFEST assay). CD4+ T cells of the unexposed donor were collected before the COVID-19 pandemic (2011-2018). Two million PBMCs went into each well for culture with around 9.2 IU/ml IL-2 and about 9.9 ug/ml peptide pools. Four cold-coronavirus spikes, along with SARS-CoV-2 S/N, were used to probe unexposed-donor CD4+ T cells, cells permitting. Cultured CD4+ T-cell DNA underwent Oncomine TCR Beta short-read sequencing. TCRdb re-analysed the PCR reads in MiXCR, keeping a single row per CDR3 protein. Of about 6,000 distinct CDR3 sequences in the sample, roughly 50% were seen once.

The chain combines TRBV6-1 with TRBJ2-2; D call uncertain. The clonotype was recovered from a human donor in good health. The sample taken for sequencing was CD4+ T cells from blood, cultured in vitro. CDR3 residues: CASSVLGVGELFF. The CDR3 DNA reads TGTGCCAGCAGTGTCTTAGGTGTGGGGGAGCTGTTTTTT.